Here is one TCR beta chain with its context. This sample stems from a study of blood T cell repertoires in COVID-19. This CDR3 comprises 16 residues. Trimming removed 2 bases at V and 8 bases at J, with 22 bases between. The V gene's germline CDR1 is MNHEY and CDR2 SMNVEV (reference sequence). Clones were read by immunoSEQ multiplex PCR, and TCRdb kept only the in-frame ones, dropping some. The data hold more than 65,000 clones, with 79% observed a single time. The rearrangement uses TRBV27 and TRBJ2-7; the D gene is possibly TRBD2 (5 bases). This TCR was recovered from a man in his sixties with acute or convalescent COVID-19. Sequencing used peripheral blood. CDR3 region: CASSLTGNGVHGKQYF. The CDR3 DNA reads TGTGCCAGCAGTTTAACCGGAAACGGGGTCCATGGCAAGCAGTACTTC.